One sample yielded the 14 T cell receptor beta chains listed below, sequenced in a study of shared clonotypes between healthy human individuals. Generated by immunoSEQ multiplex PCR, the TCRdb table keeps only in-frame clones and is missing some. The table shows some 1.5 million clones, with approximately 98% occurring only once. What was sequenced was naive CD4+ T cells sorted from blood. Subset here: CD45RA+ positively selected. The receptor source for this set is a man aged 30 to 45 in good health.

V is TRBV6-1 and J is TRBJ1-2; 8 bases line up with TRBD1. The germline CDR1 and CDR2 sequences are MNHNS and SASEGT. This CDR3 has 17 amino acids. V lost 3 bases and J lost 4; bases outside the gene matches: 13. The CDR3, as DNA: TGTGCCAGCAGTGAGGGTTTACCAGGGGGCCGGACCTATGGCTACACCTTC. This gives the protein CASSEGLPGGRTYGYTF.

Remarks on this clone: One junction end disagrees with the germline gene, perhaps due to a read error. This sequence joins TRBV28 and TRBJ2-3; D is unclear. The germline CDR1 and CDR2 sequences are MDHEN and SYDVKM. CDR3 length: 14 residues. The CDR3 is CASSNGRRTDTQYF. CDR3 bases: TGTGCCAGCAGTAACGGACGGCGCACGGATACGCAGTATTTT.

This clone was detected once. V is TRBV25-1 and J is TRBJ2-1; D is possibly TRBD2 (6 bases). CDR1 and CDR2 from the germline V gene are MGHDK and SYGVNS. The CDR3 extends over 15 amino acids. Trimming left V 6 bases short and J 3 bases short, with 15 bases between. The CDR3 loop reads CASRPDLRGYNEQFF. In nucleotides, the CDR3 is TGTGCCAGCAGGCCGGATCTGCGGGGCTACAATGAGCAGTTCTTC.

The chain combines TRBV9 with TRBJ2-5; D is perhaps TRBD1 (5 bases). The CDR3 length is 18 residues. V was clipped by 0 bases and J by 1 base, with 19 bases between them. The germline gives CDR1 SGDLS, CDR2 YYNGEE. The CDR3: CASSVATGWGGLQETQYF. For the CDR3, the DNA is TGTGCCAGCAGCGTAGCTACGGGTTGGGGCGGCCTCCAAGAGACCCAGTACTTC.

With respect to this clone: Other DNA sequences in the same sample also yield this CDR3. The chain is built from TRBV5-1 and TRBJ1-1; 7 bases are a match to TRBD1. V shed 3 bases and J 1 base; nucleotides not matched to a gene: 3. The CDR3 has 14 amino acids. Germline lookup yields CDR1 SGHRS and CDR2 YFSETQ. CDR3 nucleotide sequence: TGCGCCAGCAGCTATGACAGGGCGAACACTGAAGCTTTCTTT. Translated: CASSYDRANTEAFF.

The V and J genes are TRBV29-1 and TRBJ2-5, with TRBD1 matching 7 bases. The CDR3 is 12 residues long. V was clipped by 6 bases and J by 5 bases; unmatched bases: 6. Germline values: CDR1 SQVTM, CDR2 ANQGSEA. The CDR3: CSVVQGTETQYF. The CDR3 DNA reads as TGCAGCGTCGTACAGGGGACCGAGACCCAGTACTTC.

This rearrangement joins TRBV19 to TRBJ1-4, with TRBD1 matching 8 bases. The ends lost 4 bases at V and 7 bases at J; junction bases unmatched: 8. The CDR3 is 15 residues long. Germline CDR1 reads LNHDA; CDR2 reads SQIVND (reference sequence). The CDR3 loop reads CASSSRDRISEKLFF. CDR3 DNA: TGTGCCAGTAGTAGCCGGGACAGGATTAGTGAAAAACTGTTTTTT.

This chain connects TRBV4-3 to TRBJ1-2; D is uncertain. The germline V gene has CDR1 LGHNA and CDR2 YSLEER. V lost 3 bases and J lost 4, with 15 bases in between. The CDR3 sequence is 15 residues long. CDR3 DNA sequence: TGCGCCAGCAGCCAGAGTCTGGAATTTTTCTATGGCTACACCTTC. Translation gives CASSQSLEFFYGYTF.

This chain links TRBV6-1 with TRBJ2-7, with 7 bases matching TRBD2. From germline, CDR1 is MNHNS and CDR2 SASEGT. This CDR3 is built from 13 residues. Losses at the gene ends were 10 bases for V and 6 bases for J; bases not matched to a gene: 12. This chain's CDR3 is CATSGRARVEQYF. CDR3 DNA sequence: TGTGCCACCTCAGGGAGGGCCCGGGTCGAGCAGTACTTC.

The J gene is TRBJ1-2, the V gene TRBV19; TRBD1 is a possible D gene (6 bases). The V end was cut by 3 bases, the J end by 7 bases, with 18 bases between. The germline gives CDR1 LNHDA, CDR2 SQIVND (reference sequence). The length of the CDR3 is 15 residues. CDR3 amino acids: CASSIYREGKSGYTF. The CDR3 DNA sequence: TGTGCCAGTAGTATCTACAGGGAAGGGAAGAGTGGCTACACCTTC.

The J gene is TRBJ2-3, the V gene TRBV29-1; 9 bases match TRBD1. Germline V gene lookup returns CDR1 SQVTM and CDR2 ANQGSEA. V was pared by 2 bases and J by 1 base, with 4 bases of the junction left unmatched. This CDR3 region has 15 residues. The DNA for the CDR3 is TGCAGCGTTGAACGGCGGGACAGGGGCACAGATACGCAGTATTTT. It yields the protein CSVERRDRGTDTQYF.

The chain joins TRBV29-1 to TRBJ2-5; TRBD1 might be the D (6 bases). Germline CDR1 and CDR2: SQVTM and ANQGSEA. CDR3 length: 11 amino acids. V shed 6 bases and J shed 4 bases, with 9 bases lying between them. The CDR3 DNA sequence: TGCAGCGTCGCGACAGGAGAGACCCAGTACTTC. Amino acid sequence: CSVATGETQYF.

This clone was seen once. This sample includes further DNA sequences coding for the same CDR3. J is TRBJ1-1 and V is TRBV10-3; no clear D gene. CDR1 is ENHRY, CDR2 SYGVKD, per germline. The CDR3 has 14 amino acids. Trimming stripped 0 bases from V and 1 base from J, with 6 bases between. The CDR3 sequence is CAISESAGNTEAFF. The CDR3 region has the DNA TGTGCCATCAGTGAGTCAGCAGGGAACACTGAAGCTTTCTTT.

The genes are TRBV11-3 and TRBJ2-5; 8 bases match TRBD2. The CDR3 runs 14 residues. CDR1 and CDR2 (germline): SGHNT, YENEEA. Unmatched junction bases numbered 5, after V lost 6 bases and J lost 2 bases. The CDR3, as DNA: TGTGCCAGCAGTCCGGGACTAGGGCAAGAGACCCAGTACTTC. Its protein is CASSPGLGQETQYF. The full variable domain, completed using reference TRBV11-3 and TRBJ2-5, is EAGVVQSPRYKIIEKKQPVAFWCNPISGHNTLYWYLQNLGQGPELLIRYENEEAVDDSQLPKDRFSAERLKGVDSTLKIQPAELGDSAVYLCASSPGLGQETQYFGPGTRLLVL.